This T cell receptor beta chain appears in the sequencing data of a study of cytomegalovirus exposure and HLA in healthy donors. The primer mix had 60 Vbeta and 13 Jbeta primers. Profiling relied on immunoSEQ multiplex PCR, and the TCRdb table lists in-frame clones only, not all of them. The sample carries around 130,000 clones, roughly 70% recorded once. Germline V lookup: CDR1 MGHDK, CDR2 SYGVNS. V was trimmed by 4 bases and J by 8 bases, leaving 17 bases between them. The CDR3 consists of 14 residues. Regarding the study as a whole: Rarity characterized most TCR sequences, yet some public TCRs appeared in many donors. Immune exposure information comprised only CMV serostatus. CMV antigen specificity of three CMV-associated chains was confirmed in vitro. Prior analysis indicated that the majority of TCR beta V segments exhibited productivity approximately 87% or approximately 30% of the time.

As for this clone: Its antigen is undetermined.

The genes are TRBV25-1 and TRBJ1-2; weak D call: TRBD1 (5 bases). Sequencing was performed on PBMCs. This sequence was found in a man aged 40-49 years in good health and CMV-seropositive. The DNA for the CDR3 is TGTGCCAGCAGTGTGTGGGGAAACGGGGGGGGCTACACCTTC. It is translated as CASSVWGNGGGYTF.